This T cell receptor beta chain appears in the sequencing data of a study of early T cells in non-severe SARS-CoV-2 infection. Background on the study: The study sequenced bulk RNA from unsorted whole blood, with chains unpaired.

The germline CDR1 and CDR2 sequences are SQVTM and ANQGSEA. Trimming removed 3 bases from V and 4 bases from J; junction bases left unmatched: 5. The CDR3 has 13 residues. This clonotype was seen ten or more times. The target antigen is unknown. The library protocol tagged individual cDNA molecules with unique molecular identifiers. A single record per CDR3 protein comes from TCRdb applying MiXCR to the 5' RACE reads. The profile covers 35,000 to 40,000 distinct CDR3 sequences, with nearly 10% appearing a single time and roughly an eighth taken by the ten largest. Study-wide results and caveats: VDJdb matching skewed toward anti-spike CD8 responses, missing private and CD4 specificities.

Sequences were obtained from whole blood. This receptor was obtained from an adult who was a healthcare worker with PCR-confirmed SARS-CoV-2 infection or an uninfected control (not recorded which). The rearrangement uses TRBV29-1 and TRBJ2-7; 8 nucleotides agree with TRBD2. The CDR3 nucleotides read TGCAGCGTTGACGGCGGGGGGAAGTACGAGCAGTACTTC. Translation gives CSVDGGGKYEQYF.